Presented here are 14 T cell receptor beta chains from one specimen sequenced in a study of neurological immune-mediated disorders. Each CDR3 protein is one row after TCRdb ran MiXCR on the 5' RACE reads. The sample has some 16,000 distinct CDR3 sequences; roughly 9% are singletons. Sequencing was carried out using CD8+ T cells from blood. Receptor source: a man aged 45-65 years in good health.

This clonotype was seen repeatedly, ten times or more. The V call is TRBV15, the J call TRBJ2-7; 9 bases are shared with TRBD1. The V segment lost 0 bases and the J segment 5 bases; nucleotides outside the gene matches: 8. This CDR3 is built from 16 residues. Germline-derived CDR1 and CDR2 are LNHNV and YYDKDF (reference sequence). The CDR3 region is CATSRDWTGVMDEQYF. CDR3 coding DNA: TGTGCCACCAGCAGAGATTGGACAGGGGTAATGGACGAGCAGTACTTC.

The count of this clonotype is one. The chain is built from TRBV20-1 and TRBJ1-5; no clear D. The CDR3 contains 14 residues. Trimming left V 1 base short and J 7 bases short, with 14 bases between. Germline CDR1 reads DFQATT; CDR2 reads SNEGSKA (reference sequence). The CDR3 region is CSARAPGSYQPQHF. CDR3 DNA: TGCAGTGCTAGAGCTCCCGGCAGTTACCAGCCCCAGCATTTT.

This clonotype was counted at least ten times. V is TRBV6-5 and J is TRBJ2-7; possibly TRBD2 for D (6 bases). V lost 10 bases to trimming and J lost 3 bases, with 13 bases between them. Germline lookup yields CDR1 MNHEY and CDR2 SVGAGI. The CDR3 contains 12 residues. The CDR3 region is CATHGGSYEQYF. The CDR3 region has the DNA TGTGCCACACACGGGGGAAGCTACGAGCAGTACTTC.

This clonotype qualifies as medium-sized. The V call is TRBV6-2 or TRBV6-3, the J call TRBJ2-7; the D call may be TRBD1 or TRBD2 (5 bases each). The CDR3 runs 12 residues. Trimming cost V 5 bases and J 5 bases, with 10 bases left between them. CDR1 and CDR2 (germline): MNHEY, SVGEGT. DNA for the CDR3: TGTGCCAGCAGTCCTATGGGGGACGAGCAGTACTTC. Amino acids: CASSPMGDEQYF.

This clonotype is categorized as medium-sized. The rearrangement links TRBV6-4 to TRBJ2-1; 11 bases map to TRBD2. The CDR3 consists of 14 residues. Germline trimming cut 6 bases from V and 15 bases from J; bases unmatched to any gene: 13. Germline V CDR1 and CDR2: MRHNA, SNTAGT. CDR3 amino acids: CASSQSGTSGQWFF. The CDR3 DNA reads TGTGCCAGCAGCCAATCCGGGACTAGCGGACAATGGTTCTTC.

This clonotype was counted many times. This chain joins TRBV27 and TRBJ2-3; D uncertain. CDR1 is MNHEY, CDR2 SMNVEV, per germline (reference sequence). The CDR3 loop spans 12 amino acids. Between the trimmed V and J ends, which lost 8 bases and 5 bases, there was a span of 11 bases. The CDR3 loop is CASGINEDTQYF. DNA for the CDR3: TGTGCCAGCGGGATTAATGAAGATACGCAGTATTTT.

This clonotype has a count of ten or more. The CDR3 here is CASSVHRGASYNEQFF. The CDR3 DNA follows: TGTGCCAGCAGTGTCCATCGGGGGGCTTCCTACAATGAGCAGTTCTTC. The V and J genes are TRBV6-1 and TRBJ2-1; tentatively, D is TRBD2 (7 bases). From germline, CDR1 is MNHNS and CDR2 SASEGT. V lost 4 bases and J 1 base, leaving 14 bases between the germline ends. CDR3 length: 16 residues.

This clonotype was picked up many times. The chain carries TRBV6-5 and TRBJ2-5, with D perhaps matching TRBD2 (6 bases). CDR1 is MNHEY, CDR2 SVGAGI, per germline. The V end was cut by 6 bases, the J end by 5 bases, with 10 bases between. There are 12 residues in the CDR3. The CDR3 DNA reads TGTGCCAGCAGCTACGCGGGGGAGACCCAGTACTTC. As protein: CASSYAGETQYF.

There are many counts of this clonotype. V is TRBV20-1 and J is TRBJ1-3; no firm D call. The CDR3 is 15 amino acids. V was pared by 2 bases and J by 2 bases, with 13 bases between. Per the germline V gene, CDR1 is DFQATT and CDR2 is SNEGSKA (reference sequence). The CDR3 nucleotides read TGCAGTGCTAGAAAACACAGATCCCCTGGAAACACCATATATTTT. Its protein product is CSARKHRSPGNTIYF.

This clonotype was seen many times. J is TRBJ2-5 and V is TRBV4-3, with D tentatively TRBD2 (6 bases). Trimming stripped 1 base from V and 4 bases from J, with 10 bases between. Per the germline V gene, CDR1 is LGHNA and CDR2 is YSLEER. The CDR3 totals 14 residues. CDR3 DNA: TGCGCCAGCAGCCAAGTCGGGGAGGTAGAGACCCAGTACTTC. Protein: CASSQVGEVETQYF.

This clonotype was detected ten times or more. This chain joins TRBV24-1 and TRBJ2-2; TRBD1 matches at 8 bases. Germline values: CDR1 KGHDR, CDR2 SFDVKD. The length of the CDR3 is 14 residues. V gave up 5 bases and J gave up 8 bases; unmatched junction bases: 6. In DNA, the CDR3 is TGTGCCACCAGTGCGACAGGGGTCGCGGGGGAGCTGTTTTTT. Translation gives CATSATGVAGELFF.

This clonotype was seen at least ten times. The chain is built from TRBV20-1 and TRBJ1-1, with no clear D. Trimming cost V 5 bases and J 6 bases, with 4 bases left between them. The germline gives CDR1 DFQATT, CDR2 SNEGSKA (reference sequence). The CDR3 consists of 9 residues. CDR3 residues: CSAGPEAFF. The CDR3 bases are TGCAGTGCTGGACCTGAAGCTTTCTTT.

This clonotype was seen repeatedly, ten times or more. The CDR3 DNA reads as TGCAGTGCTAGAGACAAGAACACCGGGGAGCTGTTTTTT. Amino acids: CSARDKNTGELFF. The chain is built from TRBV20-1 and TRBJ2-2; D not resolved. The CDR3 contains 13 residues. With 0 bases removed from V and 1 base from J, the gap between germline ends came to 3 bases. Germline CDR1 DFQATT, CDR2 SNEGSKA (reference sequence).

This clonotype came up many times. The chain employs TRBV11-2 and TRBJ2-3; 12 nucleotides agree with TRBD2. With 1 base clipped from V and 6 bases from J, the junction kept 8 bases outside the gene matches. Looked up from germline, CDR1 is SGHAT and CDR2 is FQNNGV. The CDR3 runs 17 residues. The CDR3 nucleotides are TGTGCCAGCAGCTTAGTATTTGGACTAGCGGGATTTGATACGCAGTATTTT. It is translated as CASSLVFGLAGFDTQYF.